This T cell receptor beta chain emerged from a study of shared clonotypes between healthy human individuals. Using about 190 ng DNA, approximately 27,000 T cell genomes, the sorted-subset replicate PCRs were run. Libraries were prepared by immunoSEQ multiplex PCR; TCRdb keeps only in-frame clonotypes and omits some of them. The table shows approximately 2,200,000 clones, with under 95% occurring only once. V lost 2 bases and J 5 bases, leaving 4 bases between the germline ends. The V gene's germline CDR1 is SGHKS and CDR2 YYEKEE (reference sequence). The CDR3 consists of 11 residues. CD45RO-negative, CCR7-positively selected cells formed the naive CD8 fraction, excluding terminally differentiated effector memory CD45RA+ cells. Everyone who donated was a Caucasian adult who lived in Nashville, Tennessee.

Material: naive CD8+ T cells from PBMCs. The receptor's source is a man aged 18-30 years in good health. Some clones in this sample may be carry-over from other donors' samples. The chain is built from TRBV5-5 and TRBJ1-2; D is uncertain. The CDR3 protein is CASSFLYGYTF. In nucleotides, the CDR3 is TGTGCCAGCAGCTTCCTATATGGCTACACCTTC.